Shown below are 14 T cell receptor beta chains from a single sample sequenced in a study of CD8 T cells in ankylosing spondylitis (dated by TCRdb to 2016 to 2017). Library generation was performed with 5' RACE. Sequencing took place on an Illumina HiSeq 2500. The public reads were reanalyzed by TCRdb: fastp trimming at Q25, MiXCR alignment, in-frame beta chains only. Identical CDR3 proteins give one entry, which carries the most common genes and DNA. The sample table contains roughly 180,000 distinct CDR3 sequences; only one count was recorded for 13% of them. About 17% of the sample is held by the ten biggest clonotypes. Material for sequencing was blood, either unsorted or a sorted T cell fraction (not recorded which). The source of these receptors is a male donor with ankylosing spondylitis or in good health (not recorded which).

The rearrangement links TRBV29-1 to TRBJ1-1; 7 bases fit TRBD1. V lost 7 bases and J lost 4; bases outside the gene matches: 9. Germline V gene lookup returns CDR1 SQVTM and CDR2 ANQGSEA. CDR3 length: 13 amino acids. Written as DNA, the CDR3 is TGCAGCGCCCTAAGGACAGGCCTCACTGAAGCTTTCTTT. Protein: CSALRTGLTEAFF. Full variable domain (remainder filled in from reference TRBV29-1 and TRBJ1-1): SAVISQKPSRDICQRGTSLTIQCQVDSQVTMMFWYRQQPGQSLTLIATANQGSEATYESGFVIDKFPISRPNLTFSTLTVSNMSPEDSSIYLCSALRTGLTEAFFGQGTRLTVV.

J is TRBJ2-5 and V is TRBV12-3 or TRBV12-4; tentatively, D is TRBD2 (5 bases). The CDR3 is made up of 16 amino acids. V lost 7 bases, J lost 5 bases, and 23 bases lay in between. The DNA for the CDR3 is TGTGCCAGCACTAACAGAGGCTCCCGGGGTGAGGAGACCCAGTACTTC. Residues: CASTNRGSRGEETQYF.

This clonotype is medium-sized (0.01 to 0.1%) by share. The rearrangement joins TRBV4-2 to TRBJ2-1, with 14 bases that match TRBD2. V dropped 0 bases and J dropped 7; count of bases not matched to a gene: 2. CDR1 is LGHNA, CDR2 YNFKEQ, per germline. The CDR3 sequence is 16 residues long. This chain's CDR3 is CASSQDGLAGGNEQFF. The CDR3 nucleotides read TGTGCCAGCAGCCAAGACGGACTAGCGGGGGGAAATGAGCAGTTCTTC.

The J gene is TRBJ2-2, the V gene TRBV4-2, with 9 nucleotides matching TRBD2. CDR3 length equals 18 residues. Germline CDR1 and CDR2: LGHNA and YNFKEQ. The junction had 5 bases not matched to a gene; V was cut back by 0 bases and J by 0 bases. This CDR3 reads CASSQDLAGVPNTGELFF. The CDR3 DNA follows: TGTGCCAGCAGCCAAGATTTAGCGGGGGTTCCGAACACCGGGGAGCTGTTTTTT.

In this sample, this clonotype turned up many times. V is TRBV6-5 and J is TRBJ2-1; D not certain. This CDR3 has 17 amino acids. Germline lookup yields CDR1 MNHEY and CDR2 SVGAGI. V was trimmed by 2 bases and J by 0 bases, leaving 14 bases between them. CDR3: CASSYRASSYSYNEQFF. CDR3 DNA: TGTGCCAGCAGTTACCGGGCCAGCAGTTACTCCTACAATGAGCAGTTCTTC.

V usage is TRBV10-3 and J usage is TRBJ1-1; a weak D match, TRBD1 (6 bases). Germline lookup yields CDR1 ENHRY and CDR2 SYGVKD. The CDR3 totals 16 residues. The ends were cut back, 3 bases at V and 0 bases at J, with 14 bases in the middle. The CDR3 protein is CAISDPRTELNTEAFF. The CDR3 DNA reads as TGTGCCATCAGTGACCCCCGGACAGAGTTGAACACTGAAGCTTTCTTT.

This clonotype has more than one count but fewer than ten. The chain links TRBV5-6 to TRBJ1-2; D possibly corresponds to TRBD1 (5 bases). There are 13 residues in the CDR3. Germline CDR1 SGHDT, CDR2 YYEEEE. Trimming removed 0 bases at V and 8 bases at J, with 11 bases between. The CDR3: CASSLGAWGGYTF. In DNA, the CDR3 is TGTGCCAGCAGCTTGGGGGCCTGGGGGGGCTACACCTTC.

The chain employs TRBV7-8 and TRBJ2-1; perhaps D is TRBD1 or TRBD2 (6 bases each). The CDR3 is 17 amino acids. V was pared by 5 bases and J by 1 base, with 18 bases between. Germline CDR1 reads SGHVS; CDR2 reads FQNEAQ. The DNA for the CDR3 is TGTGCCAGCAGCAGGGGGGCACCTTCGGGGTCCTACAATGAGCAGTTCTTC. Translation gives CASSRGAPSGSYNEQFF.

This clonotype was counted between two and nine times. The chain couples TRBV20-1 to TRBJ2-7; no firm D call. The CDR3 has 10 residues. Germline V gene sequence: CDR1 DFQATT, CDR2 SNEGSKA (reference sequence). Deletions cut 5 bases from V and 4 bases from J, with 6 bases between. The CDR3 bases are TGCAGTGCTGCACCTTACGAGCAGTACTTC. It encodes CSAAPYEQYF.

V and J are TRBV25-1 and TRBJ2-7; D remains unclear. The germline V and J ends were trimmed by 5 bases and 2 bases, with 10 bases remaining between them. The CDR3 is 13 amino acids. In germline, CDR1 is MGHDK, CDR2 SYGVNS. The CDR3 DNA is TGTGCCAGCAGTATCGGTATAACCTACGAGCAGTACTTC. This sequence encodes CASSIGITYEQYF.

The rearrangement links TRBV5-6 to TRBJ2-7; D perhaps matches TRBD2 (7 bases). Germline assignment: CDR1 SGHDT and CDR2 YYEEEE. CDR3 length equals 16 residues. The V gene lost 4 bases and the J gene lost 2 bases, with 19 bases spanning the gap. This chain's CDR3 is CASSPGGGGVPYEQYF. CDR3 nucleotide sequence: TGTGCCAGCAGCCCTGGCGGAGGGGGGGTCCCCTACGAGCAGTACTTC.

This clonotype was picked up a small number of times. This rearrangement joins TRBV19 to TRBJ1-1; possibly TRBD1 for D (5 bases). The CDR3 has 12 residues. Between the trimmed V and J ends, which lost 5 bases and 8 bases, there was a span of 12 bases. CDR1 and CDR2 (germline): LNHDA, SQIVND (reference sequence). The CDR3 protein is CASSLGDREAFF. CDR3 bases: TGTGCCAGTAGTCTAGGGGACCGAGAAGCTTTCTTT.

The CDR3 region has the DNA TGTGCCAGCAGTGAAATTGGGGGGTACAATGAGCAGTTCTTC. It translates to CASSEIGGYNEQFF. This chain links TRBV25-1 with TRBJ2-1, with D perhaps TRBD2 (6 bases). The CDR3 consists of 14 residues. CDR1 is MGHDK and CDR2 is SYGVNS in the germline V gene. V was trimmed by 2 bases and J by 4 bases, leaving 9 bases between them.

This chain joins TRBV4-2 and TRBJ2-7; a possible D gene is TRBD2 (5 bases). The CDR3 runs to 14 residues. V was pared by 4 bases and J by 1 base, with 11 bases between. Germline CDR1 reads LGHNA; CDR2 reads YNFKEQ. CDR3 loop: CASSPRPGSYEQYF. The DNA for the CDR3 is TGTGCCAGCAGCCCCAGGCCGGGGTCCTACGAGCAGTACTTC.